Reported below is one T cell receptor beta chain. The sample belongs to a study of cytomegalovirus exposure and HLA in healthy donors. Researchers ran the PCR with 60 Vbeta and 13 Jbeta primers. Sequenced by immunoSEQ multiplex PCR; TCRdb stores in-frame clones only, minus some. In the table there are around 150,000 clones, around 75% of which are singletons. The V end was cut by 6 bases, the J end by 0 bases, with 12 bases between. This CDR3 spans 14 amino acids. Germline V lookup: CDR1 LGHNA, CDR2 YNFKEQ. The receptor's source is a human donor in good health. Sequenced input: PBMCs. The V gene is TRBV4-2, the J gene TRBJ2-7; tentatively, D is TRBD1 (5 bases). This chain's CDR3 is CASRPDQGSYEQYF. The CDR3 region has the DNA TGTGCCAGCAGACCTGACCAGGGCTCCTACGAGCAGTACTTC.